The clone carrying this T cell receptor beta chain was seen once. Antigen: not known. This entry is derived from a study of cytomegalovirus exposure and HLA in healthy donors. About the study: HLA-typed donors were the source of approximately 85 million unique TCRs, which an early data release held.

Vbeta (60) and Jbeta (13) primers were used in the PCR. Here immunoSEQ multiplex PCR was the method, and the copy in TCRdb shows in-frame clones only, minus some. The table records some 120,000 clones, more than 60% of them present only once. Study-level findings and limits: Per a later analysis, about 15,000 TCR beta sequences showed association with HLA alleles at 0.05 false discovery rate. Cytomegalovirus association was assigned to over 150 TCR beta chains.

This CDR3 has 12 residues. Germline loops: CDR1 ENHRY, CDR2 SYGVKD. V lost 7 bases, J lost 4 bases, and 10 bases lay in between. The specimen was PBMCs. The chain employs TRBV10-3 and TRBJ1-1; D is perhaps TRBD1 (6 bases). The sequence derives from a woman in her 40s in good health and CMV-seropositive. CDR3 residues: CAINQGSTEAFF. CDR3 DNA sequence: TGTGCCATCAATCAGGGGAGCACTGAAGCTTTCTTT.